This TCR beta chain originates from a study of graft-versus-host responses after intestinal transplantation. The CDR3 runs to 16 residues. V lost 2 bases to trimming and J lost 7 bases, with 19 bases between them. Germline V gene sequence: CDR1 SGHNT, CDR2 YYREEE (reference sequence). General study results and limits: Across patients carrying graft-donor T cell macrochimerism, allografts held high graft-versus-host to host-versus-graft clonal ratios.

Comment on this clone: Its specificity is not known.

The table came from immunoSEQ multiplex PCR; TCRdb's copy has only in-frame clones and leaves some out. Of roughly 38,000 clones in the sample, roughly 93% are singletons; the top ten hold roughly a fifth. The V call is TRBV5-4, the J call TRBJ2-1, with a weak D call TRBD1 (6 bases). Sequencing was performed on unstimulated CD8+ T cells sorted from spleen or lymph node cells, taken before transplant. The clonotype comes from a human donor who was the organ donor for an intestinal transplant. CDR3 protein: CASSFGNRTVSNEQFF. CDR3 in DNA: TGTGCCAGCAGCTTTGGGAACCGGACAGTCTCAAATGAGCAGTTCTTC.